These T cell receptor beta chains were read from a single sample in a study of CD8 T cells in Susac syndrome. TCRdb re-derived calls from the immunoSEQ multiplex PCR reads in MiXCR, one entry per CDR3 protein. The sample yields 150,000 or so distinct CDR3 sequences, roughly 94% seen once. The sequenced sample consisted of CD4+ T cells from PBMCs. The receptor set was obtained from a human donor with multiple sclerosis. CDR3s include the opening cysteine and the closing phenylalanine or tryptophan. A D gene is named only where the DNA matches it firmly. Clone sizes are given selectively: once, few, many, or a class where the clone is expanded.

CDR3 protein	CDR3 DNA	clone size	D gene	V gene	J gene
CASSQETQGEYNEQFF	TGCGCCAGCAGCCAAGAAACTCAGGGAGAATACAATGAGCAGTTCTTC	-	-	TRBV4-3	TRBJ2-1
CASSSRTSGYEQYF	TGTGCCAGCAGTTCTAGGACTAGCGGCTACGAGCAGTACTTC	-	TRBD2	TRBV28	TRBJ2-7
CASVYIRGAYEQYF	TGTGCCAGCGTTTACATACGGGGGGCCTACGAGCAGTACTTC	-	TRBD2	TRBV6-6	TRBJ2-7
CASSYSGQLVWSNEQFF	TGTGCCAGCAGTTACTCGGGACAGCTCGTTTGGTCCAATGAGCAGTTCTTC	-	TRBD1	TRBV6-2/TRBV6-3	TRBJ2-1
CASSNPGLAEEKLFF	TGTGCCAGCAGTAACCCGGGTCTAGCGGAAGAAAAACTGTTTTTT	-	-	TRBV2	TRBJ1-4
CASSQKGLAPDTQYF	TGTGCCAGCAGCCAAAAAGGACTAGCACCGGATACGCAGTATTTT	-	TRBD2	TRBV3-1	TRBJ2-3
CSARGLAAYEQYF	TGCAGTGCTAGAGGACTAGCGGCCTACGAGCAGTACTTC	-	TRBD2	TRBV20-1	TRBJ2-7
CASSLKRLHEQYF	TGTGCCAGCAGCTTAAAACGGCTCCACGAGCAGTACTTC	-	-	TRBV7-9	TRBJ2-7
CASRGAGTLYF	TGTGCCAGTAGAGGGGCCGGTACCCTGTACTTC	-	-	TRBV19	TRBJ2-5
CASSLSRLNYEQYF	TGTGCCAGCAGCTTAAGCCGCCTTAACTACGAGCAGTACTTC	-	-	TRBV7-9	TRBJ2-7
CASSLVGVGEQYF	TGCGCCAGCAGCTTGGTAGGGGTCGGCGAGCAGTACTTC	-	-	TRBV5-1	TRBJ2-7
CASSLAGTGVRGYTF	TGTGCCAGCAGCTTAGCGGGCACAGGGGTTCGGGGCTACACCTTC	-	TRBD1	TRBV7-6	TRBJ1-2
CASSETLVGQPQHF	TGTGCCAGCAGTGAGACTTTGGTGGGTCAGCCCCAGCATTTT	-	-	TRBV2	TRBJ1-5
CAYFTPGLALYEQYF	TGTGCCTACTTCACCCCGGGACTAGCTCTCTACGAGCAGTACTTC	-	TRBD2	TRBV27	TRBJ2-7
CATSDPNSGTTDTQYF	TGTGCCACCAGTGACCCAAATAGCGGAACCACAGATACGCAGTATTTT	-	-	TRBV24-1	TRBJ2-3
CASSSQRRNQPQHF	TGTGCCAGCAGTTCACAGAGACGCAATCAGCCCCAGCATTTT	-	-	TRBV6-2/TRBV6-3	TRBJ1-5
CASKERESSGEQYF	TGTGCCAGCAAGGAGCGGGAGTCATCGGGCGAGCAGTACTTC	-	TRBD2	TRBV28	TRBJ2-7
CASSNWVTWTGELFF	TGTGCCAGCAGCAACTGGGTAACTTGGACCGGGGAGCTGTTTTTT	once	-	TRBV6-2/TRBV6-3	TRBJ2-2
CASRTGQNTGELFF	TGTGCCAGCAGGACTGGACAAAACACCGGGGAGCTGTTTTTT	-	-	TRBV28	TRBJ2-2
CASSVAGLAVNTGELFF	TGTGCCAGCAGCGTAGCTGGACTAGCGGTAAACACCGGGGAGCTGTTTTTT	-	TRBD2	TRBV9	TRBJ2-2
CASNEGRLAGVLEQFF	TGTGCCAGCAACGAAGGACGACTAGCGGGAGTTCTTGAGCAGTTCTTC	-	TRBD2	TRBV11-1	TRBJ2-1
CSARDSTGGNTIYF	TGCAGTGCTAGAGATAGCACCGGTGGAAACACCATATATTTT	-	-	TRBV20-1	TRBJ1-3
CSVEGTWEQYF	TGCAGCGTTGAGGGTACATGGGAGCAGTACTTC	-	-	TRBV29-1	TRBJ2-7
CASSSGSLSEKLFF	TGTGCCAGCAGTTCAGGGAGTCTTTCCGAAAAACTGTTTTTT	-	-	TRBV28	TRBJ1-4
CASSEGSAGSYEQYF	TGCGCCAGCAGTGAAGGCAGCGCCGGCTCCTACGAGCAGTACTTC	-	-	TRBV10-1	TRBJ2-7
CAIRDRDRVRNEQYF	TGTGCCATCAGGGACCGGGACAGGGTTAGGAACGAGCAGTACTTC	-	TRBD1	TRBV10-3	TRBJ2-7
CASSHFKFSGQRTQYF	TGTGCCAGCAGTCACTTCAAGTTTAGCGGCCAGCGGACCCAGTACTTC	once	-	TRBV6-5	TRBJ2-5
CASRRQESSYEQYF	TGTGCCAGCAGGAGACAGGAGAGCTCCTACGAGCAGTACTTC	-	-	TRBV12-3/TRBV12-4	TRBJ2-7
CSAGVGLVNTGELFF	TGCAGTGCTGGCGTGGGACTAGTGAACACCGGGGAGCTGTTTTTT	-	TRBD2	TRBV20-1	TRBJ2-2
CASSQEGGKGGKGTDTQYF	TGTGCCAGCAGCCAAGAAGGTGGAAAGGGGGGGAAAGGCACAGATACGCAGTATTTT	-	-	TRBV4-2	TRBJ2-3
CSARASLSGANVLTF	TGCAGTGCTAGAGCAAGCCTCTCTGGGGCCAACGTCCTGACTTTC	-	-	TRBV20-1	TRBJ2-6
CASSERAGPNTEAFF	TGTGCCAGCAGCGAACGAGCAGGGCCGAACACTGAAGCTTTCTTT	-	-	TRBV7-9	TRBJ1-1
CASSVGANYGYTF	TGTGCCAGCAGCGTAGGGGCAAACTATGGCTACACCTTC	-	-	TRBV9	TRBJ1-2
CASSLGWPYGYTF	TGTGCCAGCAGCTTAGGTTGGCCCTATGGCTACACCTTC	-	-	TRBV7-2	TRBJ1-2
CATSRVGRGYGYTF	TGTGCCACCTCCAGGGTGGGGAGAGGCTATGGCTACACCTTC	-	-	TRBV27	TRBJ1-2
CSVQEDTQYF	TGCAGCGTTCAGGAGGATACGCAGTATTTT	-	-	TRBV29-1	TRBJ2-3
CASSLAWGDTEAFF	TGTGCCAGCAGCTTAGCGTGGGGCGACACTGAAGCTTTCTTT	once	-	TRBV7-9	TRBJ1-1
CSASRSGNTEAFF	TGCAGTGCTAGCCGTTCCGGGAACACTGAAGCTTTCTTT	-	-	TRBV20-1	TRBJ1-1
CASSPGQGEASGTF	TGCGCCAGCAGCCCCGGACAGGGTGAGGCCTCGGGCACCTTC	-	TRBD1	TRBV5-1	TRBJ1-2
CASSLAEKARGAFF	TGCGCCAGCAGCTTGGCCGAGAAGGCGAGGGGAGCTTTCTTT	-	-	TRBV5-1	TRBJ1-1